The 19 T cell receptor beta chains reported below all come from one sample, sequenced in a study of T cell responses to AZD1222 COVID-19 vaccine. Using immunoSEQ multiplex PCR, the repertoire was profiled, and TCRdb retains in-frame clones only, with some absent. The sample yields about 82,000 clones, 75% to 90% seen once. Sequenced here: peripheral blood, sampled 28 days after the second AZD1222 dose. Receptors originate from an adult who received the AZD1222 COVID-19 vaccine.

The chain employs TRBV7-2 and TRBJ2-1, with a possible D match to TRBD2 (5 bases). Per the germline V gene, CDR1 is SGHTA and CDR2 is FQGNSA. This CDR3 spans 16 amino acids. Trimming shortened V by 1 base and J by 7 bases, and 17 bases separated the two germline ends. CDR3 in amino acids: CASSLVGRTPGNEQFF. CDR3 DNA sequence: TGTGCCAGCAGCTTAGTTGGTAGGACTCCAGGTAATGAGCAGTTCTTC.

This clone was seen a single time. This chain links TRBV5-1 with TRBJ2-2; TRBD2 agrees at 11 bases. This CDR3 spans 16 amino acids. The ends lost 0 bases at V and 7 bases at J; junction bases unmatched: 5. From germline, CDR1 is SGHRS and CDR2 YFSETQ. The CDR3 is CASSLASGRNGGELFF. The CDR3 nucleotides are TGCGCCAGCAGCTTGGCTAGCGGGAGGAACGGCGGGGAGCTGTTTTTT. The variable domain in full, completed from reference TRBV5-1 and TRBJ2-2, reads KAGVTQTPRYLIKTRGQQVTLSCSPISGHRSVSWYQQTPGQGLQFLFEYFSETQRNKGNFPGRFSGRQFSNSRSEMNVSTLELGDSALYLCASSLASGRNGGELFFGEGSRLTVL.

The chain combines TRBV15 with TRBJ2-6; no reliable D call. Between the trimmed V and J ends, which lost 0 bases and 0 bases, there was a span of 0 bases. The CDR3 covers 14 residues. Germline V CDR1 and CDR2: LNHNV, YYDKDF (reference sequence). The CDR3 loop reads CATSRDSGANVLTF. The CDR3 nucleotides read TGTGCCACCAGCAGAGACTCTGGGGCCAACGTCCTGACTTTC.

The chain carries TRBV2 and TRBJ2-1; possible D gene TRBD2, 6 bases. This CDR3 has 13 residues. The V end was cut by 9 bases, the J end by 4 bases, with 13 bases between. Per germline, CDR1 SNHLY and CDR2 FYNNEI. CDR3 coding DNA: TGTGCCAGTCGTCGGGGACTTTACAATGAGCAGTTCTTC. This encodes CASRRGLYNEQFF.

This chain connects TRBV27 to TRBJ2-7; TRBD1 matches 7 bases. Germline values: CDR1 MNHEY, CDR2 SMNVEV (reference sequence). After removal of 8 bases from V and 2 bases from J, the junction contained 6 bases not matched to a gene. The CDR3 totals 13 residues. The CDR3 spells CASSRDRTYEQYF. CDR3 coding DNA: TGTGCCAGCTCTCGGGACAGAACCTACGAGCAGTACTTC.

The chain links TRBV12-3 or TRBV12-4 to TRBJ1-4; 7 nucleotides line up with TRBD1. The CDR3 extends over 13 amino acids. J lost 17 bases, V lost 1 base, and 10 bases had no gene match. CDR3 amino acids: CASSLGQSTGTFF. Here the CDR3 DNA reads TGTGCCAGCAGTTTAGGTCAGTCGACAGGGACTTTTTTT.

The chain combines TRBV3-1 (or the pseudogene TRBV3-2) with TRBJ2-2, with D possibly being TRBD1 (6 bases). This CDR3 spans 18 amino acids. V dropped 4 bases and J dropped 0 bases, with 18 bases sitting between them. Per germline, CDR1 LGHDT and CDR2 YNNKEL (reference sequence). CDR3 DNA: TGTGCCAGCAGCCCCCGAACCCCAGGGGCTACGAACACCGGGGAGCTGTTTTTT. Its protein product is CASSPRTPGATNTGELFF.

There are a few counts of this clone. J is TRBJ1-2 and V is TRBV6-1; unclear D gene. Trimming stripped 2 bases from V and 4 bases from J, with 14 bases between. Germline V gene sequence: CDR1 MNHNS, CDR2 SASEGT. The length of the CDR3 is 15 residues. This CDR3 is CASSELSLALYGYTF. CDR3 nucleotides: TGTGCCAGCAGTGAACTGAGCCTCGCTCTCTATGGCTACACCTTC.

The chain employs TRBV12-5 and TRBJ2-3; 15 bases match TRBD2. The CDR3 extends over 17 amino acids. J gave up 1 base and V 9 bases, and 8 bases lay outside the gene matches. Germline CDR1 reads LGHNT; CDR2 reads FRNRAP. The CDR3 protein is CASDRTSGRAGTDTQYF. The CDR3 DNA sequence: TGTGCTAGCGATCGGACTAGCGGGAGGGCCGGCACAGATACGCAGTATTTT.

The gene calls are TRBV6-1 and TRBJ1-2, with a tentative D call TRBD1 (5 bases). The CDR3 extends over 15 amino acids. Germline V CDR1 and CDR2: MNHNS, SASEGT. Trimming left V 2 bases short and J 8 bases short, with 18 bases between. The DNA for the CDR3 is TGTGCCAGCAGTGAAAGTGGCGGGGGGATACGAGGCTACACCTTC. Protein: CASSESGGGIRGYTF.

The chain joins TRBV30 to TRBJ1-5; D is ambiguous. Deletions cut 2 bases from V and 3 bases from J, with 8 bases between. Germline V lookup: CDR1 GTSNPN, CDR2 SVGIG (reference sequence). The CDR3 consists of 13 residues. The CDR3 here is CAWSTRTNQPQHF. CDR3 DNA sequence: TGTGCCTGGAGTACAAGGACCAATCAGCCCCAGCATTTT.

This chain's CDR3 is CASRLDRGNGYTF. DNA for the CDR3: TGTGCCAGCAGACTCGACAGGGGGAATGGCTACACCTTC. The chain recombines TRBV6-5 with TRBJ1-2; 9 bases align to TRBD1. There are 13 residues in the CDR3. Unmatched junction bases numbered 5, after V lost 6 bases and J lost 6 bases. CDR1 and CDR2 (germline): MNHEY, SVGAGI.

The DNA for the CDR3 is TGTGCCAGCAGCCAAGAACGTCTAGCGGGTTACCAAGAGACCCAGTACTTC. Translating gives CASSQERLAGYQETQYF. V usage is TRBV3-1 (or the pseudogene TRBV3-2) and J usage is TRBJ2-5; 8 bases are a match to TRBD2. The V gene's germline CDR1 is LGHDT and CDR2 YNNKEL (reference sequence). J was trimmed by 0 bases and V by 0 bases; bases with no gene match: 6. The CDR3 covers 17 residues.

The chain uses TRBV15 and TRBJ1-6; TRBD1 matches 7 bases. Trimming at V came to 6 bases and at J to 13 bases, leaving 12 bases not matched to a gene. CDR1 is LNHNV and CDR2 is YYDKDF in the germline V gene (reference sequence). The CDR3 runs 14 residues. The CDR3 nucleotides read TGTGCCACCAGTACCGGGACAGACTTTAGTCCCCTCCACTTT. Its protein product is CATSTGTDFSPLHF.

Written as DNA, the CDR3 is TGTGCCAGCTCACCCCTATTGGACAGGGGTGGAAACACCATATATTTT. It encodes CASSPLLDRGGNTIYF. The genes are TRBV18 and TRBJ1-3; TRBD1 matches 9 bases. Germline CDR1 KGHSH, CDR2 LQKENI. Germline trimming cut 3 bases from V and 3 bases from J; bases unmatched to any gene: 6. This CDR3 spans 16 amino acids.

This chain links TRBV5-6 with TRBJ1-5; D gene ambiguous. The CDR3 loop spans 14 amino acids. The V and J ends lost 2 bases and 0 bases respectively, with 6 bases between them. The germline V gene encodes CDR1 SGHDT and CDR2 YYEEEE. CDR3 in amino acids: CASSLDGSNQPQHF. Written as DNA, the CDR3 is TGTGCCAGCAGCTTAGACGGTAGCAATCAGCCCCAGCATTTT.

Here the CDR3 reads CASSRTSGTFTGELFF. The CDR3 region has the DNA TGTGCCAGCAGTCGGACTAGCGGAACTTTCACCGGGGAGCTGTTTTTT. This sequence joins TRBV6-2 or TRBV6-3 and TRBJ2-2; 10 bases match TRBD2. Germline V lookup: CDR1 MNHEY, CDR2 SVGEGT. The CDR3 consists of 16 residues. V lost 5 bases to trimming and J lost 4 bases; unmatched junction nucleotides: 7.

As DNA, the CDR3 is TGTGCCAGCCGGAGGGGGTTTTCTGGAAACACCATATATTTT. Translating it yields CASRRGFSGNTIYF. The rearrangement uses TRBV9 and TRBJ1-3; D possibly corresponds to TRBD1 (6 bases). The V end lost 7 bases, the J end lost 1 base, and 12 bases lay between the germline ends. From germline, CDR1 is SGDLS and CDR2 YYNGEE. The CDR3 spans 14 residues. Together with reference TRBV9 and TRBJ1-3, the CDR3 gives the full variable domain: DSGVTQTPKHLITATGQRVTLRCSPRSGDLSVYWYQQSLDQGLQFLIQYYNGEERAKGNILERFSAQQFPDLHSELNLSSLELGDSALYFCASRRGFSGNTIYFGEGSWLTVV.

This rearrangement joins TRBV4-3 to TRBJ2-1, with TRBD2 matching over 9 bases. The CDR3 is 17 residues long. Germline trimming cut 0 bases from V and 7 bases from J; bases unmatched to any gene: 10. Germline loops: CDR1 LGHNA, CDR2 YSLEER. CDR3 sequence reads: CASSQDEAGGVRNEQFF. CDR3 in DNA: TGCGCCAGCAGCCAAGATGAAGCGGGAGGAGTGAGGAATGAGCAGTTCTTC.